The present entry profiles one T cell receptor (beta chain) with its context. The data originate from a study of blood T cell repertoires in COVID-19. Study-level information: Sources were T cells, B-cell-depleted T cells, or PBMCs; the material itself was cDNA or gDNA.

Germline CDR1 is GTSNPN and CDR2 is SVGIG (reference sequence). The CDR3 length is 11 residues. V lost 3 bases, J lost 8 bases, and 7 bases lay in between. Clones were sequenced by immunoSEQ multiplex PCR, and TCRdb holds only the in-frame ones, with some missing. This table has more than 60,000 clones, 82% appearing once. This chain connects TRBV30 to TRBJ2-2; D is ambiguous. Sequenced: peripheral blood. This sequence originates from a man in his fifties or sixties with acute or convalescent COVID-19. CDR3 nucleotide sequence: TGTGCCTGGAGCGTGAGAGGGGAGCTGTTTTTT. Its protein product is CAWSVRGELFF. The full variable domain, rest sourced from reference TRBV30 and TRBJ2-2, is SQTIHQWPATLVQPVGSPLSLECTVEGTSNPNLYWYRQAAGRGLQLLFYSVGIGQISSEVPQNLSASRPQDRQFILSSKKLLLSDSGFYLCAWSVRGELFFGEGSRLTVL.